These T cell receptor beta chains were read from a single sample in a study of blood T cell repertoires in COVID-19. Only in-frame clones appear in the TCRdb table, and some are missing; sequencing was by immunoSEQ multiplex PCR. The sample records tens of thousands of clones, about 91% being singletons. Sequenced input: peripheral blood. All receptors derive from an elderly woman with acute or convalescent COVID-19. CDR3s include the opening cysteine and the closing phenylalanine or tryptophan. A D gene is named only where the DNA matches it firmly. Size is stated for part of the rows, as once, few or many counts, or as a class when the clone is expanded.

V gene	J gene	D gene	clone size	CDR3 protein	CDR3 DNA
TRBV14	TRBJ1-3	TRBD1	once	CASSHPDRGNTIYF	TGTGCCAGCAGCCACCCGGACAGGGGAAACACCATATATTTT
TRBV7-9	TRBJ2-3	-	-	CASSLEALGPPSQYF	TGTGCCAGCAGCTTAGAAGCTTTGGGCCCTCCCTCGCAGTATTTT
TRBV5-1	TRBJ2-1	TRBD1	-	CASSLEGQGKNEQFF	TGCGCCAGCAGCCTAGAGGGACAGGGCAAAAATGAGCAGTTCTTC
TRBV24-1	TRBJ2-2	TRBD2	-	CATSASGTYNTGELFF	TGTGCCACCAGTGCGAGCGGGACTTATAACACCGGGGAGCTGTTTTTT
TRBV19	TRBJ1-5	-	-	CASSIRGRGNQPQHF	TGTGCCAGTAGTATTAGGGGAAGGGGCAATCAGCCCCAGCATTTT
TRBV6-5	TRBJ2-3	-	-	CASSSRDHTDTQYF	TGTGCCAGCAGCAGCAGGGATCACACAGATACGCAGTATTTT
TRBV6-1	TRBJ2-2	-	-	CASSEALGPYGELFF	TGTGCCAGCAGTGAAGCGCTCGGTCCTTACGGGGAGCTGTTTTTT
TRBV5-8	TRBJ1-2	TRBD1	-	CASSLGSGGLANYGYTF	TGTGCCAGCAGCTTAGGGTCAGGGGGCTTGGCTAACTATGGCTACACCTTC
TRBV7-3	TRBJ2-5	TRBD2	-	CASSAQRGGPETQYF	TGTGCCAGCAGCGCCCAGCGGGGGGGCCCGGAGACCCAGTACTTC
TRBV28	TRBJ1-5	-	-	CASSSTHQPQHF	TGTGCCAGCAGTTCCACACATCAGCCCCAGCATTTT
TRBV7-2	TRBJ2-3	TRBD1	-	CASSVDRADTQYF	TGTGCCAGCAGCGTGGACAGGGCAGATACGCAGTATTTT
TRBV2	TRBJ1-2	TRBD1	-	CASSPGQGIPYGYTF	TGTGCCAGCAGTCCGGGACAGGGGATCCCCTATGGCTACACCTTC
TRBV6-5	TRBJ1-2	TRBD1	-	CASSEDRTNYGYTF	TGTGCCAGCAGCGAGGACAGGACTAACTATGGCTACACCTTC
TRBV2	TRBJ1-1	-	-	CASSPDPARTEAFF	TGTGCCAGCAGTCCCGACCCGGCGCGGACTGAAGCTTTCTTT
TRBV10-1	TRBJ2-7	TRBD1	-	CASSEPIVTGDGLYEQYF	TGCGCCAGCAGTGAGCCCATCGTGACAGGGGATGGGCTCTACGAGCAGTACTTC
TRBV15	TRBJ1-3	-	-	CATSVNSGNTIYF	TGTGCCACGAGCGTAAACTCAGGAAACACCATATATTTT
TRBV12-5	TRBJ2-1	TRBD2	few	CASGLGLAGTYNEQFF	TGTGCTAGTGGTTTGGGACTAGCGGGGACCTACAATGAGCAGTTCTTC
TRBV7-3	TRBJ2-1	-	-	CASSLSRENEQFF	TGTGCCAGCAGCTTATCAAGGGAGAATGAGCAGTTCTTC
TRBV6-6	TRBJ2-7	TRBD2	-	CASRVYGTSGTYEQYF	TGTGCCAGCAGAGTTTACGGGACTAGCGGCACCTACGAGCAGTACTTC
TRBV7-3	TRBJ1-6	-	-	CASSLDGGYNSPLHF	TGTGCCAGCAGCTTAGATGGCGGATATAATTCACCCCTCCACTTT
TRBV5-1	TRBJ1-2	-	-	CASSPEGDIGYTF	TGCGCCAGCAGCCCCGAGGGGGATATCGGCTACACCTTC
TRBV4-1	TRBJ2-1	-	-	CASSRNEGDEQFF	TGCGCCAGCAGCCGAAACGAGGGAGATGAGCAGTTCTTC
TRBV4-2	TRBJ2-1	TRBD1	-	CASSQVGQGAYNEQFF	TGTGCCAGCAGCCAAGTTGGACAGGGCGCATACAATGAGCAGTTCTTC
TRBV6-5	TRBJ1-2	-	-	CASSWPGTQGGGYTF	TGTGCCAGCAGTTGGCCTGGGACACAGGGCGGGGGCTACACCTTC
TRBV2	TRBJ2-1	-	-	CASSVQDNNEQFF	TGTGCCAGCAGTGTCCAGGATAACAATGAGCAGTTCTTC
TRBV5-1	TRBJ2-5	-	-	CASSATPRETQYF	TGCGCCAGCAGCGCGACCCCGCGGGAGACCCAGTACTTC
TRBV5-4	TRBJ2-2	TRBD2	-	CASSLGGGRSTGELFF	TGTGCCAGCAGCTTGGGCGGGGGGCGAAGCACCGGGGAGCTGTTTTTT
TRBV19	TRBJ1-1	-	-	CASSILGQTEAFF	TGTGCCAGTAGTATCCTTGGACAGACTGAAGCTTTCTTT
TRBV11-2	TRBJ1-4	-	-	CASSLDRLGTRNEKLFF	TGTGCCAGCAGCTTAGATCGGTTGGGGACACGTAATGAAAAACTGTTTTTT